This entry lists 16 T cell receptor beta chains sequenced from one sample in a study of blood T cell repertoires in COVID-19. The data were produced by immunoSEQ multiplex PCR, yet TCRdb's version contains in-frame clones alone and is incomplete. The table lists roughly 300,000 clones, 80% to 90% of them singletons. The sequenced sample was peripheral blood. Source of these receptors: a man younger than 30 who had recovered from COVID-19.

The chain is built from TRBV9 and TRBJ2-2; the D gene is possibly TRBD2 (5 bases). V lost 0 bases and J 5 bases, leaving 17 bases between the germline ends. CDR3 size: 17 residues. Germline CDR1 and CDR2: SGDLS and YYNGEE. CDR3 region: CASSVEASGEWTGELFF. The CDR3 coding sequence is TGTGCCAGCAGCGTAGAGGCCAGCGGCGAGTGGACCGGGGAGCTGTTTTTT.

The table lists this clone with a few counts. J is TRBJ2-7 and V is TRBV10-1; weak D call: TRBD2 (6 bases). The CDR3 totals 15 residues. The V end lost 0 bases, the J end lost 2 bases, and 11 bases lay between the germline ends. The germline gives CDR1 WNHNN, CDR2 SYGVQD (reference sequence). CDR3 region: CASSESGGPPYEQYF. The CDR3 DNA reads as TGCGCCAGCAGTGAGTCAGGAGGGCCCCCCTACGAGCAGTACTTC.

The rearrangement joins TRBV10-1 to TRBJ1-1; D is uncertain. The germline V and J ends were trimmed by 3 bases and 3 bases, with 8 bases remaining between them. This CDR3 has 13 amino acids. The germline gives CDR1 WNHNN, CDR2 SYGVQD (reference sequence). Written as DNA, the CDR3 is TGCGCCAGCAGTGATTATTTATACACTGAAGCTTTCTTT. Translating gives CASSDYLYTEAFF.

This clone was picked up one time. The chain carries TRBV25-1 and TRBJ1-1; 7 bases fit TRBD1. The junction had 8 bases not matched to a gene; V was cut back by 8 bases and J by 5 bases. In germline, CDR1 is MGHDK, CDR2 SYGVNS. CDR3 length: 13 amino acids. In DNA form, the CDR3 reads TGTGCCAGCTTGAGACAGGGCGGGACTGAAGCTTTCTTT. Amino acids: CASLRQGGTEAFF.

Comment on this clone: A junction boundary mismatches the germline segment, possibly from a read error. CDR3 in DNA: TGCGCCGGCAGCCCGTACCCGCGGGGGCTAAGGGGTCGCACAGATACGCAGTATTTT. Amino acid sequence: CAGSPYPRGLRGRTDTQYF. The chain carries TRBV5-1 and TRBJ2-3, with a possible D match to TRBD2 (7 bases). Germline V lookup: CDR1 SGHRS, CDR2 YFSETQ. CDR3 length: 19 amino acids.

The V call is TRBV6-2 or TRBV6-3, the J call TRBJ2-1, with a tentative D call TRBD2 (5 bases). Germline assignment: CDR1 MNHEY and CDR2 SVGEGT. The V gene lost 6 bases and the J gene lost 0 bases, with 12 bases spanning the gap. There are 15 residues in the CDR3. The CDR3 DNA follows: TGTGCCAGCAGCCCGACGGGATCCTCCTACAATGAGCAGTTCTTC. Encoded protein: CASSPTGSSYNEQFF.

This chain uses TRBV11-2 with TRBJ2-1; 8 bases map to TRBD2. CDR3 size: 16 residues. Germline assignment: CDR1 SGHAT and CDR2 FQNNGV. V lost 1 base and J lost 6; bases outside the gene matches: 8. The CDR3 protein is CASSLVGTSIGNEQFF. CDR3 nucleotide sequence: TGTGCCAGCAGCTTAGTGGGGACTAGTATAGGCAATGAGCAGTTCTTC.

The J gene is TRBJ2-7, the V gene TRBV5-4, with TRBD2 as a possible D gene (5 bases). This CDR3 has 15 amino acids. CDR1 is SGHNT, CDR2 YYREEE, per germline (reference sequence). Trimming removed 0 bases at V and 7 bases at J, with 17 bases between. The CDR3 sequence is CASSLVGGAYAEQYF. In DNA form, the CDR3 reads TGTGCCAGCAGCTTGGTTGGAGGAGCCTACGCGGAGCAGTACTTC.

The table lists this clone with a count of one. The chain uses TRBV10-3 and TRBJ1-5, with D possibly matching TRBD1 (6 bases). Germline CDR1 reads ENHRY; CDR2 reads SYGVKD. Trimming took off 0 bases at V and 0 bases at J, with 21 bases between the two ends. The CDR3 runs to 20 residues. The CDR3 nucleotides read TGTGCCATCAGTGAGTCGAGGGCAGGGGCGAACCCGTATAGCAATCAGCCCCAGCATTTT. It yields the protein CAISESRAGANPYSNQPQHF.

This clone was seen more than once but under ten times. For the CDR3, the DNA is TGCGCCAGCAGCCAAGTCGGGACAGGGCCTCCCTTTGACACCTTC. It specifies CASSQVGTGPPFDTF. V is TRBV4-1 and J is TRBJ1-2; 9 bases match TRBD1. The J segment lost 12 bases and the V segment lost 1 base, leaving 12 bases of the junction unmatched. Germline assignment: CDR1 MGHRA and CDR2 YSYEKL. CDR3 length equals 15 residues.

This clone occurred once. The chain has TRBV5-1 and TRBJ2-7, with TRBD2 identical over 8 bases. With V trimmed by 3 bases and J by 7 bases, 12 bases remained unmatched. The CDR3 is 15 residues long. Germline values: CDR1 SGHRS, CDR2 YFSETQ. CDR3 coding DNA: TGCGCCAGCAGCTGGGCCGGGGGGGCGCGGGGGGAGCAGTACTTC. Protein sequence: CASSWAGGARGEQYF.

The CDR3: CASSQDPGEGHQPQHF. In DNA form, the CDR3 reads TGTGCCAGCAGCCAAGATCCCGGGGAGGGTCATCAGCCCCAGCATTTT. The chain is built from TRBV3-1 (or the pseudogene TRBV3-2) and TRBJ1-5; the D is unclear. The germline gives CDR1 LGHDT, CDR2 YNNKEL (reference sequence). This CDR3 contains 16 residues. V lost 0 bases and J 5 bases, leaving 14 bases between the germline ends.

The chain combines TRBV19 with TRBJ2-2; tentative D call: TRBD1 (5 bases). From germline, CDR1 is LNHDA and CDR2 SQIVND (reference sequence). There are 14 residues in the CDR3. Trimming took off 3 bases at V and 7 bases at J, with 12 bases between the two ends. Here the CDR3 DNA reads TGTGCCAGTAGTATCCCGGCAGGGTACGGGGAGCTGTTTTTT. It encodes CASSIPAGYGELFF.

This clone was found once. The chain links TRBV6-1 to TRBJ1-6; 7 bases fit TRBD1. V shed 3 bases and J 6 bases; nucleotides not matched to a gene: 5. The CDR3 extends over 15 amino acids. Germline assignment: CDR1 MNHNS and CDR2 SASEGT. The CDR3 region is CASSELGTVNSPLHF. The CDR3 DNA follows: TGTGCCAGCAGTGAGCTCGGGACAGTTAATTCACCCCTCCACTTT.

Only one count was recorded for this clone. The rearrangement joins TRBV2 to TRBJ2-3, with 8 nucleotides matching TRBD2. Germline assignment: CDR1 SNHLY and CDR2 FYNNEI. V lost 6 bases to trimming and J lost 4 bases; unmatched junction nucleotides: 6. This CDR3 has 14 amino acids. The CDR3 spells CASRRTSSPDTQYF. The DNA for the CDR3 is TGTGCCAGCAGACGGACTAGCTCCCCAGATACGCAGTATTTT.

The rearrangement links TRBV10-3 to TRBJ2-2; 12 bases align to TRBD2. Per the germline V gene, CDR1 is ENHRY and CDR2 is SYGVKD. This CDR3 contains 16 residues. V lost 5 bases to trimming and J lost 5 bases; unmatched junction nucleotides: 6. The CDR3: CAISSSGRAGTGELFF. CDR3 DNA: TGTGCCATCAGTTCTAGCGGGAGGGCCGGGACCGGGGAGCTGTTTTTT.